One and the same sample provided the 21 T cell receptor beta chains below, sequenced in a study of beta chain features in type 1 diabetes. Study findings and constraints: Across all four CD4+ subsets, people with type 1 diabetes showed modestly shorter TCRB CDR3s.

The entirety of the isolated RNA underwent reverse transcription, so expressed TCRB transcripts were sequenced. Some clones are missing from TCRdb's copy, which holds only in-frame ones; the method was immunoSEQ multiplex PCR. Of under 250,000 clones in the sample, roughly 13% were seen once. No antigen is known for these receptors. The specimen was naive CD4+ T cells from blood. The origin of the receptors is a man aged 25-45 years with type 1 diabetes.

This clone showed up just a few times. V is TRBV14 and J is TRBJ1-4, with D tentatively TRBD1 (5 bases). This CDR3 region has 15 residues. Germline V gene sequence: CDR1 SGHDN, CDR2 FVKESK. Trimming shortened V by 2 bases and J by 2 bases, and 9 bases separated the two germline ends. The CDR3 loop is CASSQRQITNEKLFF. CDR3 sequence (DNA): TGTGCCAGCAGCCAACGACAGATTACTAATGAAAAACTGTTTTTT. The variable domain in full, completed from reference TRBV14 and TRBJ1-4, reads EAGVTQFPSHSVIEKGQTVTLRCDPISGHDNLYWYRRVMGKEIKFLLHFVKESKQDESGMPNNRFLAERTGGTYSTLKVQPAELEDSGVYFCASSQRQITNEKLFFGSGTQLSVL.

This rearrangement joins TRBV28 to TRBJ1-5; TRBD1 is a possible D gene (5 bases). The ends were cut back, 6 bases at V and 7 bases at J, with 19 bases in the middle. This CDR3 contains 15 residues. The germline gives CDR1 MDHEN, CDR2 SYDVKM. The CDR3 nucleotides are TGTGCCAGCAGACCGGGGACTGTCGTGGGACAGCCCCAGCATTTT. It translates to CASRPGTVVGQPQHF.

The chain recombines TRBV11-2 with TRBJ2-1; weak D call: TRBD2 (6 bases). The germline V gene encodes CDR1 SGHAT and CDR2 FQNNGV. V lost 2 bases to trimming and J lost 7 bases, with 12 bases between them. The CDR3 length is 14 residues. CDR3 sequence: CASSLIVTSNEQFF. The DNA of the CDR3 is TGTGCCAGCAGCTTAATCGTGACTAGTAATGAGCAGTTCTTC.

This clone has just a few counts. For the CDR3, the DNA is TGTGCCAGCAGCCAGGGTCGTCGGACAGGGAGGAACGAGCAGTACTTC. This translates into CASSQGRRTGRNEQYF. V usage is TRBV4-2 and J usage is TRBJ2-7, with 8 positions matching TRBD1. V lost 3 bases to trimming and J lost 5 bases; unmatched junction nucleotides: 12. Looked up from germline, CDR1 is LGHNA and CDR2 is YNFKEQ. CDR3 length: 16 amino acids.

This chain joins TRBV2 and TRBJ1-6; D is possibly TRBD1 (5 bases). V lost 10 bases, J lost 7 bases, and 11 bases lay in between. Germline lookup yields CDR1 SNHLY and CDR2 FYNNEI. CDR3 size: 12 residues. In DNA, the CDR3 is TGTGCCACATCGGGGGGGAATTCACCCCTCCACTTT. It codes for CATSGGNSPLHF.

This clone was found a few times. This chain links TRBV5-1 with TRBJ2-3, with TRBD1 as a possible D gene (6 bases). CDR1 is SGHRS and CDR2 is YFSETQ in the germline V gene. This CDR3 has 13 residues. Deletions cut 4 bases from V and 6 bases from J, with 12 bases between. The CDR3 is CASSDVRGDTQYF. The CDR3 nucleotides are TGCGCCAGCAGCGATGTGAGGGGGGATACGCAGTATTTT.

The chain couples TRBV7-9 to TRBJ2-1; 12 bases align to TRBD2. This CDR3 is built from 15 residues. The germline V gene has CDR1 SEHNR and CDR2 FQNEAQ (reference sequence). V shed 4 bases, J shed 9 bases, and the junction held 7 bases outside the gene matches. CDR3 in DNA: TGTGCCAGCAGCTCTAGCGGGAGGGCCGATGGTGAGCAGTTCTTC. This codes for CASSSSGRADGEQFF.

The rearrangement links TRBV9 to TRBJ2-3; the match to TRBD1 covers 9 bases. V lost 4 bases and J lost 5; bases outside the gene matches: 8. CDR1 is SGDLS, CDR2 YYNGEE, per germline. The CDR3 contains 15 residues. CDR3 in DNA: TGTGCCAGCAGCCTACAGGGGGCCCCAGGAGATACGCAGTATTTT. Its translation: CASSLQGAPGDTQYF.

The rearrangement links TRBV7-2 to TRBJ2-7; tentative D call: TRBD2 (5 bases). Germline CDR1 SGHTA, CDR2 FQGNSA. CDR3 length: 14 amino acids. V was clipped by 4 bases and J by 2 bases, with 12 bases between them. The CDR3 here is CASSSPGEPYEQYF. DNA of the CDR3: TGTGCCAGCAGCTCCCCCGGGGAACCCTACGAGCAGTACTTC.

The chain carries TRBV5-1 and TRBJ2-3; maybe TRBD2 (6 bases). Per the germline V gene, CDR1 is SGHRS and CDR2 is YFSETQ. Trimming left V 4 bases short and J 2 bases short, with 11 bases between. This CDR3 is built from 14 residues. This chain's CDR3 is CASSRPGLTDTQYF. CDR3 sequence (DNA): TGCGCCAGCAGCAGGCCGGGACTCACAGATACGCAGTATTTT.

The table lists this clone with a few counts. The chain combines TRBV10-3 with TRBJ1-2; D possibly corresponds to TRBD1 (6 bases). Germline CDR1 is ENHRY and CDR2 is SYGVKD. This CDR3 spans 13 amino acids. The V end lost 10 bases, the J end lost 4 bases, and 16 bases lay between the germline ends. CDR3 sequence: CATTPDSAYGYTF. The CDR3 nucleotides read TGTGCCACCACTCCGGACAGCGCCTATGGCTACACCTTC.

V usage is TRBV12-5 and J usage is TRBJ1-1; D is unresolved. The CDR3 sequence is 13 residues long. The V end was cut by 2 bases, the J end by 4 bases, with 8 bases between. Germline V gene lookup returns CDR1 LGHNT and CDR2 FRNRAP. The CDR3 is CASGLSGGTEAFF. The CDR3 DNA sequence: TGTGCTAGTGGTTTGTCCGGAGGCACTGAAGCTTTCTTT.

There are a few counts of this clone. The chain is built from TRBV5-4 and TRBJ2-7; the match to TRBD2 covers 8 bases. V trimming: 4 bases; J trimming: 3 bases; junction bases outside the gene matches: 6. There are 14 residues in the CDR3. From germline, CDR1 is SGHNT and CDR2 YYREEE (reference sequence). CDR3 DNA sequence: TGTGCCAGCAGCGAAGGGACTAGGGACTACGAGCAGTACTTC. Residues: CASSEGTRDYEQYF.

This rearrangement joins TRBV5-1 to TRBJ1-1; 8 nucleotides match TRBD1. This CDR3 has 13 amino acids. CDR1 and CDR2 (germline): SGHRS, YFSETQ. The junction had 11 bases not matched to a gene; V was cut back by 4 bases and J by 12 bases. CDR3 protein: CASSLVPGQESFF. The CDR3 coding sequence is TGCGCCAGCAGCCTGGTGCCGGGACAGGAATCTTTCTTT.

The genes are TRBV7-9 and TRBJ1-5; TRBD1 might be the D (5 bases). This CDR3 comprises 15 residues. Germline-derived CDR1 and CDR2 are SEHNR and FQNEAQ (reference sequence). V was pared by 3 bases and J by 2 bases, with 11 bases between. The CDR3 DNA sequence: TGTGCCAGCAGCTTGGCAGGGCCGGGCAATCAGCCCCAGCATTTT. This encodes CASSLAGPGNQPQHF. Combining the CDR3 with reference TRBV7-9 and TRBJ1-5 gives the whole variable domain DTGVSQNPRHKITKRGQNVTFRCDPISEHNRLYWYRQTLGQGPEFLTYFQNEAQLEKSRLLSDRFSAERPKGSFSTLEIQRTEQGDSAMYLCASSLAGPGNQPQHFGDGTRLSIL.

In this sample, this clone turned up a few times. The chain uses TRBV10-2 and TRBJ2-5; TRBD2 aligns across 10 bases. The CDR3 is made up of 15 amino acids. CDR1 is WSHSY, CDR2 SAAADI, per germline. V shed 7 bases and J 9 bases; nucleotides not matched to a gene: 14. The CDR3 DNA reads as TGCGCCAGCACCCCGGGGGAACTAGCGGGGCCGGCCCAGTACTTC. Residues: CASTPGELAGPAQYF.

This clone was observed a handful of times. V and J are TRBV10-3 and TRBJ1-5, with a tentative D call TRBD1 (5 bases). Between the trimmed V and J ends, which lost 0 bases and 10 bases, there was a span of 7 bases. The CDR3 is 12 residues long. Per the germline V gene, CDR1 is ENHRY and CDR2 is SYGVKD. The CDR3: CAISESRAPQHF. In DNA form, the CDR3 reads TGTGCCATCAGTGAGTCCAGGGCTCCCCAGCATTTT.

This clone was seen only a few times. V is TRBV30 and J is TRBJ1-5, with 8 bases that match TRBD1. CDR3 length: 13 residues. Per germline, CDR1 GTSNPN and CDR2 SVGIG (reference sequence). The J segment lost 4 bases and the V segment lost 2 bases, leaving 1 base of the junction unmatched. DNA for the CDR3: TGTGCCTGGAGTAGGACAGGGAATCAGCCCCAGCATTTT. Its translation is CAWSRTGNQPQHF.

This clone has more than one count but fewer than ten. The V gene is TRBV18, the J gene TRBJ2-7, with a tentative D call TRBD1 (6 bases). The germline gives CDR1 KGHSH, CDR2 LQKENI. The V gene lost 3 bases and the J gene lost 6 bases, with 12 bases spanning the gap. The CDR3 loop spans 13 amino acids. The CDR3 DNA follows: TGTGCCAGCTCACCTCCAGGGGTGGGCGAGCAGTACTTC. It codes for CASSPPGVGEQYF.

The chain is built from TRBV2 and TRBJ2-1, with 9 bases that match TRBD2. CDR3 length: 15 residues. Germline assignment: CDR1 SNHLY and CDR2 FYNNEI. V gave up 4 bases and J gave up 2 bases; unmatched junction bases: 3. The CDR3 loop reads CASSVTSGAYNEQFF. CDR3 coding DNA: TGTGCCAGCAGTGTGACTAGCGGTGCCTACAATGAGCAGTTCTTC. The whole variable domain, filled in from reference TRBV2 and TRBJ2-1, reads EPEVTQTPSHQVTQMGQEVILRCVPISNHLYFYWYRQILGQKVEFLVSFYNNEISEKSEIFDDQFSVERPDGSNFTLKIRSTKLEDSAMYFCASSVTSGAYNEQFFGPGTRLTVL.

V usage is TRBV5-1 and J usage is TRBJ1-2; 10 bases fit TRBD1. The ends lost 3 bases at V and 6 bases at J; junction bases unmatched: 2. CDR1 SGHRS and CDR2 YFSETQ come from the germline V gene. This CDR3 is built from 13 residues. As DNA, the CDR3 is TGCGCCAGCAGCTCGGGACAGGGGAATGGCTACACCTTC. Encoded protein: CASSSGQGNGYTF.